A single sample is the source of the 24 T cell receptor beta chains below, sequenced in a study of shared clonotypes between healthy human individuals (dated by TCRdb to between 2020 and 2021). Library preparation employed the immunoSEQ multiplex PCR assay. This is the immuneACCESS table as TCRdb keeps it, with only in-frame sequences that have V and J called. A part of the clones is gone; compared with another copy, unresolved V genes explain less than half, and the rest is unexplained. This sample holds about 960,000 clones; roughly 72% were observed only once. The top ten clonotypes cover approximately 1.5% of the sample. The specimen sequenced was memory CD4+ T cells sorted from blood. The sample's cell subset or site label is to be understood as: CD45RA-negative fraction. These receptors all come from a man between 18 and 29 years old in good health.

This chain uses TRBV5-6 with TRBJ2-7; D is ambiguous. The CDR3 consists of 16 residues. Trimming shortened V by 7 bases and J by 4 bases, and 24 bases separated the two germline ends. CDR1 and CDR2 (germline): SGHDT, YYEEEE. CDR3 sequence reads: CASFLRRGIGSYEQYF. The CDR3 DNA reads TGTGCCAGCTTCCTTAGGCGAGGAATTGGGTCTTACGAGCAGTACTTC.

With respect to this clone: The junction and the germline gene differ at one end; a read error may be behind it. The chain recombines TRBV7-7 with TRBJ2-7, with 7 bases fitting TRBD2. The CDR3 is made up of 14 amino acids. CDR1 SSHAT and CDR2 FNYEAQ come from the germline V gene (reference sequence). CDR3 sequence: CASSLSGASYEQYF. CDR3 nucleotide sequence: TGTGCTAGCAGCTTAAGCGGGGCCTCCTACGAGCAGTACTTC.

This clone was seen only once. The chain joins TRBV27 to TRBJ2-5, with no clear D. Germline V CDR1 and CDR2: MNHEY, SMNVEV (reference sequence). CDR3 size: 15 residues. V gave up 0 bases and J gave up 1 base, with 9 bases separating them. The CDR3: CASSLSLFPQETQYF. DNA for the CDR3: TGTGCCAGCAGTTTATCCCTCTTTCCCCAAGAGACCCAGTACTTC.

This chain connects TRBV30 to TRBJ2-1; the match to TRBD2 covers 10 bases. Germline V gene data show CDR1 as GTSNPN and CDR2 as SVGIG (reference sequence). With V trimmed by 1 base and J by 10 bases, 7 bases remained unmatched. This CDR3 has 14 residues. As DNA, the CDR3 is TGTGCCTGGAGTGGATCTAGCGGGAGAGGGGAGCAGTTCTTC. Protein: CAWSGSSGRGEQFF.

This chain connects TRBV10-2 to TRBJ2-7; 12 nucleotides match TRBD2. J lost 7 bases, V lost 6 bases, and 7 bases had no gene match. This CDR3 has 14 amino acids. Germline V gene lookup returns CDR1 WSHSY and CDR2 SAAADI. CDR3 nucleotides: TGCGCCAGCAGCCCTAGCGGGAGGGCCGGGGAGCAGTACTTC. Its translation is CASSPSGRAGEQYF.

The chain employs TRBV9 and TRBJ2-5; 7 bases line up with TRBD2. The CDR3 length is 14 residues. Germline V gene data show CDR1 as SGDLS and CDR2 as YYNGEE. Trimming cost V 0 bases and J 4 bases; bases outside gene matches: 3. In DNA, the CDR3 is TGTGCCAGCAGCGTAGGGGTAGCGGGAGAGACCCAGTACTTC. Amino acids: CASSVGVAGETQYF.

This clone showed up just a few times. This sequence joins TRBV2 and TRBJ1-2; D is perhaps TRBD1 (5 bases). Per germline, CDR1 SNHLY and CDR2 FYNNEI. The CDR3 sequence is 13 residues long. The V end lost 6 bases, the J end lost 2 bases, and 10 bases lay between the germline ends. The CDR3 nucleotides are TGTGCCAGCAGGGAGGAGGGGAACTATGGCTACACCTTC. This encodes CASREEGNYGYTF.

The chain employs TRBV2 and TRBJ2-4; D is perhaps TRBD1 (6 bases). The germline V and J ends were trimmed by 3 bases and 7 bases, with 13 bases remaining between them. This CDR3 has 14 amino acids. CDR1 is SNHLY, CDR2 FYNNEI, per germline. CDR3 in DNA: TGTGCCAGCAGTGAGATGGGGGCCGGGAACATTCAGTACTTC. It translates to CASSEMGAGNIQYF.

J is TRBJ1-6 and V is TRBV2; 7 positions agree with TRBD1. Looked up from germline, CDR1 is SNHLY and CDR2 is FYNNEI. J lost 5 bases, V lost 6 bases, and 10 bases had no gene match. The length of the CDR3 is 16 residues. The DNA for the CDR3 is TGTGCCAGCAGGTACAGGGGAGGGGCCGATAATTCACCCCTCCACTTT. Translation: CASRYRGGADNSPLHF.

The genes are TRBV30 and TRBJ2-3, with no clear D. Deletions cut 1 base from V and 7 bases from J, with 6 bases between. CDR1 is GTSNPN and CDR2 is SVGIG in the germline V gene (reference sequence). The CDR3 totals 11 residues. The CDR3 loop reads CAWSDPHTQYF. The CDR3 DNA follows: TGTGCCTGGAGTGACCCACATACGCAGTATTTT.

This clone was observed a handful of times. The chain combines TRBV4-3 with TRBJ2-2; D is undetermined. The germline V and J ends were trimmed by 1 base and 8 bases, with 11 bases remaining between them. From germline, CDR1 is LGHNA and CDR2 YSLEER. The CDR3 covers 14 residues. Here the CDR3 reads CASSQVISYGELFF. CDR3 bases: TGCGCCAGCAGCCAAGTCATTAGTTATGGGGAGCTGTTTTTT.

This clone was observed a single time. The V and J genes are TRBV5-1 and TRBJ1-1; D remains ambiguous. The CDR3 runs to 14 residues. Trimming left V 4 bases short and J 6 bases short, with 16 bases between. Germline lookup yields CDR1 SGHRS and CDR2 YFSETQ. In DNA form, the CDR3 reads TGCGCCAGCAGCCGCCTTATGGGGAATCCTGAAGCTTTCTTT. This codes for CASSRLMGNPEAFF.

Remarks on this clone: The same CDR3 is also encoded by other DNA sequences in this sample. The genes are TRBV7-2 and TRBJ1-1; TRBD1 aligns across 8 bases. The trim removed 5 bases at V and 3 bases at J, leaving 5 bases unmatched. This CDR3 is built from 14 residues. Germline V gene lookup returns CDR1 SGHTA and CDR2 FQGNSA. CDR3 residues: CASSPDRVDTEAFF. The CDR3 DNA is TGTGCCAGCAGCCCGGACAGGGTCGACACTGAAGCTTTCTTT.

The rearrangement joins TRBV30 to TRBJ1-1, with unresolved D. CDR1 is GTSNPN, CDR2 SVGIG, per germline (reference sequence). Trimming cost V 4 bases and J 1 base, with 4 bases left between them. The CDR3 totals 11 residues. DNA for the CDR3: TGTGCCTGGAATCCGAACACTGAAGCTTTCTTT. It encodes CAWNPNTEAFF.

The rearrangement links TRBV7-2 to TRBJ2-7; 9 bases fit TRBD1. CDR1 is SGHTA, CDR2 FQGNSA, per germline. The CDR3 covers 17 residues. Trimming cost V 4 bases and J 5 bases; bases outside gene matches: 15. The CDR3 sequence is CASSSGHGTGSTNEQYF. The CDR3 nucleotides are TGTGCCAGCAGCTCGGGGCACGGGACAGGGAGTACGAACGAGCAGTACTTC.

This clone showed up just a few times. The chain is built from TRBV5-5 and TRBJ1-2, with 8 bases fitting TRBD1. V lost 4 bases to trimming and J lost 3 bases; unmatched junction nucleotides: 2. Germline V lookup: CDR1 SGHKS, CDR2 YYEKEE (reference sequence). The CDR3 is 13 amino acids. The CDR3 nucleotides are TGTGCCAGCAGCCCGACAGGGGACTATGGCTACACCTTC. It translates to CASSPTGDYGYTF. Full variable domain (remainder filled in from reference TRBV5-5 and TRBJ1-2): DAGVTQSPTHLIKTRGQQVTLRCSPISGHKSVSWYQQVLGQGPQFIFQYYEKEERGRGNFPDRFSARQFPNYSSELNVNALLLGDSALYLCASSPTGDYGYTFGSGTRLTVV.

V and J are TRBV6-1 and TRBJ1-5; D possibly corresponds to TRBD1 (5 bases). The CDR3 has 15 amino acids. Between the trimmed V and J ends, which lost 2 bases and 3 bases, there was a span of 11 bases. The V gene's germline CDR1 is MNHNS and CDR2 SASEGT. The CDR3 coding sequence is TGTGCCAGCAGTGAAAACCGGGACTACAATCAGCCCCAGCATTTT. Translation gives CASSENRDYNQPQHF.

The rearrangement joins TRBV7-2 to TRBJ2-1, with 11 nucleotides matching TRBD2. The V gene end was trimmed by 4 bases and the J gene end by 3 bases; junction bases not matched to a gene: 2. Looked up from germline, CDR1 is SGHTA and CDR2 is FQGNSA. The CDR3 length is 15 residues. For the CDR3, the DNA is TGTGCCAGCAGCTGGGGACTAGCGGTCTACAATGAGCAGTTCTTC. This translates into CASSWGLAVYNEQFF.

This chain joins TRBV5-6 and TRBJ1-6; no clear D gene. V lost 3 bases and J 2 bases, leaving 12 bases between the germline ends. The germline V gene encodes CDR1 SGHDT and CDR2 YYEEEE. The CDR3 extends over 16 amino acids. CDR3 sequence: CASSSSTQPYNSPLHF. Written as DNA, the CDR3 is TGTGCCAGCAGCTCCTCAACACAGCCCTATAATTCACCCCTCCACTTT.

Written as DNA, the CDR3 is TGTGCCAGCAGCCAACGGCCGGCGGAGGGGAGGGAGACCCAGTACTTC. It yields the protein CASSQRPAEGRETQYF. The chain employs TRBV14 and TRBJ2-5, with a tentative D call TRBD2 (6 bases). The CDR3 has 16 residues. The V gene's germline CDR1 is SGHDN and CDR2 FVKESK. V was shortened by 2 bases and J by 5 bases, with 18 bases between the two germline ends.

The chain joins TRBV9 to TRBJ2-3; 11 bases are shared with TRBD2. J gave up 4 bases and V 4 bases, and 2 bases lay outside the gene matches. The CDR3 contains 14 residues. CDR1 and CDR2 from the germline V gene are SGDLS and YYNGEE. The CDR3 sequence is CASSFSGGADTQYF. The CDR3 nucleotides read TGTGCCAGCAGCTTTAGCGGGGGGGCAGATACGCAGTATTTT.

The V call is TRBV19, the J call TRBJ1-4; TRBD1 matches at 7 bases. This CDR3 spans 14 amino acids. CDR1 and CDR2 (germline): LNHDA, SQIVND (reference sequence). Trimming took 4 bases from V and 2 from J; bases not matched to a gene: 1. The CDR3 DNA is TGTGCCAGTAGTACGACAGGGACTAATGAAAAACTGTTTTTT. This translates into CASSTTGTNEKLFF.

The rearrangement joins TRBV4-2 to TRBJ1-2, with 9 positions matching TRBD1. Trimming at V came to 1 base and at J to 8 bases, leaving 11 bases not matched to a gene. The V gene's germline CDR1 is LGHNA and CDR2 YNFKEQ. This CDR3 spans 16 amino acids. CDR3 in DNA: TGTGCCAGCAGCCAAGGAACAGGGGGCGCGGATTGGGGCTACACCTTC. It yields the protein CASSQGTGGADWGYTF.

The chain has TRBV4-1 and TRBJ2-3; tentative D call: TRBD2 (6 bases). V was trimmed by 6 bases and J by 2 bases, leaving 15 bases between them. Germline lookup yields CDR1 MGHRA and CDR2 YSYEKL. The CDR3 is made up of 15 amino acids. The CDR3 protein is CASRPTWRDTDTQYF. The CDR3 DNA reads TGCGCCAGCAGGCCCACCTGGAGGGACACAGATACGCAGTATTTT.